The present T cell receptor (beta chain) was sequenced within a study of CD8 T cells in ankylosing spondylitis. Study results and limitations: Made up of about eight highly homologous variants, a TCR beta motif appeared characteristic of ankylosing spondylitis blood.

By quantitative 5'-RACE with molecular barcodes, the TCR beta libraries were made. TCRdb itself ran the 5' RACE reads through MiXCR, one entry per CDR3 protein. The sample records about 260,000 distinct CDR3 sequences, 20% being singletons. This clonotype was counted at least ten times. The antigen is unknown. The CDR3 is made up of 15 amino acids. Trimming cost V 2 bases and J 3 bases, with 10 bases left between them. Germline V gene data show CDR1 as MNHEY and CDR2 as SVGAGI. The sequence derives from a male donor with ankylosing spondylitis or in good health (not recorded which). J is TRBJ2-2 and V is TRBV6-5, with no clear D. Sequences were obtained from blood, either unsorted or a sorted T cell fraction (not recorded which). CDR3 DNA: TGTGCCAGCAGTTACCGTCAGGCGGACACCGGGGAGCTGTTTTTT. Encoded protein: CASSYRQADTGELFF.